This is a list of T cell receptor beta chains from one sample in a study of T-cell memory formation after mild COVID-19. TCRdb reanalysed the 5' RACE reads using MiXCR and keeps one entry per CDR3 protein. This sample has roughly 62,000 distinct CDR3 sequences, with roughly 10% found just once. The source material was PBMCs or a T cell subset sorted from them (not recorded which). These receptors all come from a young man who had mild COVID-19 (a few samples of this study predate the infection). Cell type and time point are not known. CDR3s include the opening cysteine and the closing phenylalanine or tryptophan. A D gene is named only where the DNA matches it firmly. Only part of the rows carry a size: once, few, many, or a class if the clone is expanded.

abundance	v_gene	j_gene	d_gene	CDR3nt	CDR3aa
many	TRBV7-9	TRBJ2-3	.	TGTGCCAGCAGCTCGGGTCTGGATCGCACAGATACGCAGTATTTT	CASSSGLDRTDTQYF
many	TRBV11-2	TRBJ2-7	TRBD1	TGTGCCAGCAGCACGGACAGGGAAGGCGAGCAGTACTTC	CASSTDREGEQYF
few	TRBV7-3	TRBJ1-1	.	TGTGCCAGCAGCCAACAGCTGAACACTGAAGCTTTCTTT	CASSQQLNTEAFF
many	TRBV7-2	TRBJ1-1	.	TGTGCCAGCAGCTTAGCGTGGGAGAACACTGAAGCTTTCTTT	CASSLAWENTEAFF
many	TRBV20-1	TRBJ1-1	.	TGCAGTGCACCCCGACAGGTGAACACTGAAGCTTTCTTT	CSAPRQVNTEAFF
many	TRBV20-1	TRBJ1-1	.	TGCAGTGCTATGGAGCGAGCGGGGGCGAACACTGAAGCTTTCTTT	CSAMERAGANTEAFF
.	TRBV28	TRBJ2-5	TRBD2	TGTGCCAGCAGTCAGTTAGCGGGGGGGCGGGAGACCCAGTACTTC	CASSQLAGGRETQYF
.	TRBV6-6	TRBJ2-7	TRBD1	TGTGCCAGCAGTTGGGACAGGGCCTACGAGCAGTACTTC	CASSWDRAYEQYF
many	TRBV11-2	TRBJ2-2	TRBD2	TGTGCCAGCCGTACTAGCGGAGTCACCGGGGAGCTGTTTTTT	CASRTSGVTGELFF
few	TRBV5-1	TRBJ2-1	.	TGCGCCAGCAGCTTGGGCGCTGCGTCTAGCTACAATGAGCAGTTCTTC	CASSLGAASSYNEQFF
few	TRBV7-2	TRBJ1-5	.	TGTGCCAGCAGCGGGGGGAGGGGAAGGGAACAGCCCCAGCATTTT	CASSGGRGREQPQHF
few	TRBV4-1	TRBJ1-5	.	TGCGCCAGCAGCCAAGATCCGGGGTGGGACGGAGGGAATCAGCCCCAGCATTTT	CASSQDPGWDGGNQPQHF
many	TRBV7-3	TRBJ2-3	TRBD1	TGTGCCAGCAGCTTACAGGGGGCGAGCTCAGATACGCAGTATTTT	CASSLQGASSDTQYF
many	TRBV7-8	TRBJ2-5	TRBD2	TGTGCCAGCAGCTTAGTGGGGGGGATGGAGACCCAGTACTTC	CASSLVGGMETQYF
.	TRBV2	TRBJ1-1	.	TGTGCCAGCACCAAAGACACCCCTTGGACTGAAGCTTTCTTT	CASTKDTPWTEAFF
many	TRBV7-9	TRBJ2-7	.	TGTGCCAGCAGCTTTTGGGCCCTCTCCTACGAGCAGTACTTC	CASSFWALSYEQYF
.	TRBV7-8	TRBJ2-7	.	TGTGCCAGCAGCCTCCTTATCCTCAGGGAGAGAACCTACGAGCAGTACTTC	CASSLLILRERTYEQYF
few	TRBV20-1	TRBJ2-3	.	TGCAGTGCCCAGGGCCCCCCGAACCCAGATACGCAGTATTTT	CSAQGPPNPDTQYF
.	TRBV7-2	TRBJ2-2	TRBD1	TGTGCCAGCAGCTCGCAGGGGGCCGGCGGGGAGCTGTTTTTT	CASSSQGAGGELFF
few	TRBV18	TRBJ1-2	.	TGTGCCAGCTCATCCTCCGGGTTACCCTCGGGCTATGGCTACACCTTC	CASSSSGLPSGYGYTF
.	TRBV2	TRBJ1-1	.	TGTGCCAGCAGCGAGCTTGTAGGTTTAGACACTGAAGCTTTCTTT	CASSELVGLDTEAFF
few	TRBV10-3	TRBJ1-1	.	TGTGCCATCAGTCCCAGTGCGGGGGTAACCACTGAAGCTTTCTTT	CAISPSAGVTTEAFF
once	TRBV6-2/TRBV6-3	TRBJ1-4	.	TGTGCCAGCAGCGTCGACAGCTATAATGAAAAACTGTTTTTT	CASSVDSYNEKLFF
few	TRBV5-1	TRBJ2-5	.	TGCGCCAGCAGCTTGTGGGGACCACAAGAGACCCAGTACTTC	CASSLWGPQETQYF
many	TRBV27	TRBJ2-2	TRBD1	TGTGCCAGCAGTTTATCGAGACAGGGGTACGCCGGGGAGCTGTTTTTT	CASSLSRQGYAGELFF
.	TRBV5-1	TRBJ2-1	.	TGCGCCAGCAGCTTCGCCAATTTAGCGGTTTCCTACAATGAGCAGTTCTTC	CASSFANLAVSYNEQFF